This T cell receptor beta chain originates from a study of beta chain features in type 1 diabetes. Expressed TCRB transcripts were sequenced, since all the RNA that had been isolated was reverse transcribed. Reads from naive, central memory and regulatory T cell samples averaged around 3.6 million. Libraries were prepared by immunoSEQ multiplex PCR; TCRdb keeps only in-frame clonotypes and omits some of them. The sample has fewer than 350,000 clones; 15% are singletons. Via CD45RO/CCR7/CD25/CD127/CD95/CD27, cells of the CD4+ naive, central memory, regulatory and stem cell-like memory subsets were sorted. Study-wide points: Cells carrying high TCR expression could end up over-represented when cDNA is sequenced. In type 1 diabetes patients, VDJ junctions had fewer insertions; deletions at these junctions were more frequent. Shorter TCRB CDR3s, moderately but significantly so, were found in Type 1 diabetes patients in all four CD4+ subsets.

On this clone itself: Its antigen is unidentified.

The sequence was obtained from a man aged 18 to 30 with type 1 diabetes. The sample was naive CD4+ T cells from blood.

The CDR3 region is CAWTSGYGYTF. CDR3 sequence (DNA): TGTGCCTGGACGTCGGGCTATGGCTACACCTTC. The rearrangement links TRBV30 to TRBJ1-2; unclear D gene. Germline assignment: CDR1 GTSNPN and CDR2 SVGIG (reference sequence). CDR3 length: 11 amino acids. Trimming cost V 4 bases and J 4 bases, with 7 bases left between them.